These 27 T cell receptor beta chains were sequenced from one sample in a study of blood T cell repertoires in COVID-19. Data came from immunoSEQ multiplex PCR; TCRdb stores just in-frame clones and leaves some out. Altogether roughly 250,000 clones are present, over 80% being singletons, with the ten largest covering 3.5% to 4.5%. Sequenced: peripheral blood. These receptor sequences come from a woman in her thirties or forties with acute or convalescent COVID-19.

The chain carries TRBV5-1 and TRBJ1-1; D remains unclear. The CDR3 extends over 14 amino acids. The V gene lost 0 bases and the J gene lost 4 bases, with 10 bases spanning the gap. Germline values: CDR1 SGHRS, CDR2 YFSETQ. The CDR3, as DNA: TGCGCCAGCAGCTTGGTCCGGGAGGGCACTGAAGCTTTCTTT. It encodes CASSLVREGTEAFF.

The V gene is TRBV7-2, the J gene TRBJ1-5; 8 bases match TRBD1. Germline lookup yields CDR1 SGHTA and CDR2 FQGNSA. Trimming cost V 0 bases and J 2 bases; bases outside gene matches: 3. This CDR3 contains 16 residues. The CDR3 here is CASSLAGTGGNQPQHF. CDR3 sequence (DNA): TGTGCCAGCAGCTTAGCGGGGACAGGCGGCAATCAGCCCCAGCATTTT.

The DNA of the CDR3 is TGTGCCAGTAGTAGGCAGTTCCTGAATTCACCCCTCCACTTT. Protein: CASSRQFLNSPLHF. J is TRBJ1-6 and V is TRBV19; no reliable D call. The CDR3 is 14 residues long. Germline V gene data show CDR1 as LNHDA and CDR2 as SQIVND (reference sequence). V gave up 4 bases and J gave up 7 bases, with 11 bases separating them.

The CDR3 protein is CASSIREGNQPQHF. The DNA of the CDR3 is TGTGCCAGCAGCATCCGGGAGGGCAATCAGCCCCAGCATTTT. The chain is built from TRBV7-2 and TRBJ1-5; D is uncertain. The germline CDR1 and CDR2 sequences are SGHTA and FQGNSA. The CDR3 loop spans 14 amino acids. V gave up 5 bases and J gave up 2 bases, with 10 bases separating them.

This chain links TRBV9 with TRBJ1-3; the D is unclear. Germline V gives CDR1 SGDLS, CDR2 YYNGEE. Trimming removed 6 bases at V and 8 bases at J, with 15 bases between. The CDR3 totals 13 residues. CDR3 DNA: TGTGCCAGCACGGGGAGGGATCCACACACCATATATTTT. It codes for CASTGRDPHTIYF.

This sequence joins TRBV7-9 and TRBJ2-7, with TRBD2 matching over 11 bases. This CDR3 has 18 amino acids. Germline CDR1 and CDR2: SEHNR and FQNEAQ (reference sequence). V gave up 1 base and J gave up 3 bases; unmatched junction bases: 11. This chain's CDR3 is CASSLVGTGTSGYYEQYV. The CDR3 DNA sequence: TGTGCCAGCAGCTTAGTGGGGACTGGGACTAGCGGCTACTACGAGCAGTACGTC.

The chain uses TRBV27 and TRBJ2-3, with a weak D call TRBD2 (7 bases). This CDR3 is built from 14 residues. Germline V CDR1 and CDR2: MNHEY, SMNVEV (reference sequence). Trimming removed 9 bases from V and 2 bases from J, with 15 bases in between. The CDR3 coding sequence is TGTGCCAGTCGGGGGGCGTCATACACAGATACGCAGTATTTT. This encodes CASRGASYTDTQYF.

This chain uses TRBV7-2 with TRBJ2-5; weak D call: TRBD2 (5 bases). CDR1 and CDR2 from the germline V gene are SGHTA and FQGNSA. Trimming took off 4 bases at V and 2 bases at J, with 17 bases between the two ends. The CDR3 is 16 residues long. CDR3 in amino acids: CASSYNYRGRQETQYF. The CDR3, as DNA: TGTGCCAGCAGCTACAACTACCGGGGAAGACAAGAGACCCAGTACTTC. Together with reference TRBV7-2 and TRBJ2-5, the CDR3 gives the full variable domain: GAGVSQSPSNKVTEKGKDVELRCDPISGHTALYWYRQSLGQGLEFLIYFQGNSAPDKSGLPSDRFSAERTGGSVSTLTIQRTQQEDSAVYLCASSYNYRGRQETQYFGPGTRLLVL.

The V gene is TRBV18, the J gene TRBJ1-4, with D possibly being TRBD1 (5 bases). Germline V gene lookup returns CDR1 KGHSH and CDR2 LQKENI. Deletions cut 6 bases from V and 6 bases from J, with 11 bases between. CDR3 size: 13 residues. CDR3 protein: CASSSMGHEKLFF. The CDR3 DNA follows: TGTGCCAGCTCCTCTATGGGGCATGAAAAACTGTTTTTT.

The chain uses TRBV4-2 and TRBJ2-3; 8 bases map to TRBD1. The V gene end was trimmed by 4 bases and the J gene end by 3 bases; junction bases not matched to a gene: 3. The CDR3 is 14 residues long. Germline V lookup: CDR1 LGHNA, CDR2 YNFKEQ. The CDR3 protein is CASSLQGETDTQYF. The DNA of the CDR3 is TGTGCCAGCAGCCTACAGGGGGAGACAGATACGCAGTATTTT.

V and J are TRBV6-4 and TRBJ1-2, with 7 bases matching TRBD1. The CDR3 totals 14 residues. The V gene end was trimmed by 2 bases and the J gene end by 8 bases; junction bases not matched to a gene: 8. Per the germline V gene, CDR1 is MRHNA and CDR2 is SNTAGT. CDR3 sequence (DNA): TGTGCCAGCAGTGACACGGGACAGCGGAGAGGCTACACCTTC. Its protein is CASSDTGQRRGYTF.

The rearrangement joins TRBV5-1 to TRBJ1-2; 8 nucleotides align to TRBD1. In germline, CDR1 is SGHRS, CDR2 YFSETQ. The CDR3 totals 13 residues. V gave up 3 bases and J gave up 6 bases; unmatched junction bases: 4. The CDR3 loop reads CASSYTGGHGYTF. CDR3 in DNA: TGCGCCAGCAGCTACACAGGGGGTCATGGCTACACCTTC.

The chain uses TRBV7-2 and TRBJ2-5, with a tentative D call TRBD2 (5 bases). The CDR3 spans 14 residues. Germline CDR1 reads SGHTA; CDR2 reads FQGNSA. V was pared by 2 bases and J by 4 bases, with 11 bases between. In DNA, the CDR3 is TGTGCCAGCAGCTTAAGCGGCATCCGAGAGACCCAGTACTTC. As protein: CASSLSGIRETQYF.

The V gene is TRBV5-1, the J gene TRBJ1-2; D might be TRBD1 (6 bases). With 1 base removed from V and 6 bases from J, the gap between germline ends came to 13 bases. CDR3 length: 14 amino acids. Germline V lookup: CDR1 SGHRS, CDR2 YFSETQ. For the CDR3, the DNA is TGCGCCAGCAGCTTGCAAGGGGGTAGCGATGGCTACACCTTC. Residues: CASSLQGGSDGYTF.

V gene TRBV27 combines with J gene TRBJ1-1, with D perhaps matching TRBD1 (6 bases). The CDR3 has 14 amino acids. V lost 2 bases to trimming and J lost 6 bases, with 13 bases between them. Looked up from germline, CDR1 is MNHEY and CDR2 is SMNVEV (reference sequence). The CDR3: CASSLGRGAAEAFF. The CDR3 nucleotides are TGTGCCAGCAGTTTAGGCAGGGGAGCCGCTGAAGCTTTCTTT.

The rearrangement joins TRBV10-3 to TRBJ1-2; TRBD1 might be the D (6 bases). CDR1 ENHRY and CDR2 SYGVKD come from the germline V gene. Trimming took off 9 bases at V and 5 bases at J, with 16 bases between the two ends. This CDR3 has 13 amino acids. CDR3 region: CAMDRRSEYGYTF. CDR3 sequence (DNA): TGTGCCATGGACAGACGATCGGAATATGGCTACACCTTC.

The CDR3 here is CASSAGETQYF. DNA of the CDR3: TGTGCCAGCAGCGCAGGAGAGACCCAGTACTTC. The chain is built from TRBV5-6 and TRBJ2-5; D ambiguous. This CDR3 region has 11 residues. Trimming shortened V by 4 bases and J by 4 bases, and 5 bases separated the two germline ends. Germline V lookup: CDR1 SGHDT, CDR2 YYEEEE.

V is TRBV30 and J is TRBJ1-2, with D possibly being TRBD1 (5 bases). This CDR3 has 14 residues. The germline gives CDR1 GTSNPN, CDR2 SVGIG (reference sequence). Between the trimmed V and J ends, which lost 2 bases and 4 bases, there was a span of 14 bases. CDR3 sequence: CAWSKGNGAYGYTF. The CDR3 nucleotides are TGTGCCTGGAGTAAGGGGAATGGGGCCTATGGCTACACCTTC. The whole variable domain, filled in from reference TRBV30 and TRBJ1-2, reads SQTIHQWPATLVQPVGSPLSLECTVEGTSNPNLYWYRQAAGRGLQLLFYSVGIGQISSEVPQNLSASRPQDRQFILSSKKLLLSDSGFYLCAWSKGNGAYGYTFGSGTRLTVV.

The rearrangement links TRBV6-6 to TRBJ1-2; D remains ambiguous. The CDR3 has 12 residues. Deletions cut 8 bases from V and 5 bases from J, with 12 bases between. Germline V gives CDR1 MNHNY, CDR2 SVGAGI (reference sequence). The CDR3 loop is CASEKSSYGYTF. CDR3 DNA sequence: TGTGCCAGCGAGAAGTCATCATATGGCTACACCTTC.

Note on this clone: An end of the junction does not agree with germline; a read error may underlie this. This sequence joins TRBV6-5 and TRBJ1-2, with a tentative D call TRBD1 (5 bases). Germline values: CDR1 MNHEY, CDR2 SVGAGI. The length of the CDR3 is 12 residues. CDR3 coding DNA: TGTGCCGGCAGGACACTTAACTATGGCTACACCTTC. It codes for CAGRTLNYGYTF.

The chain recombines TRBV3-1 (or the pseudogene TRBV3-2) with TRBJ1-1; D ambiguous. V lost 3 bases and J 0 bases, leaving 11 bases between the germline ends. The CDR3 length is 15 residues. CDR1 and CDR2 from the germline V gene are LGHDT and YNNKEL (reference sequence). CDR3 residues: CASSHDYRMNTEAFF. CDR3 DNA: TGTGCCAGCAGCCATGACTATAGGATGAACACTGAAGCTTTCTTT.

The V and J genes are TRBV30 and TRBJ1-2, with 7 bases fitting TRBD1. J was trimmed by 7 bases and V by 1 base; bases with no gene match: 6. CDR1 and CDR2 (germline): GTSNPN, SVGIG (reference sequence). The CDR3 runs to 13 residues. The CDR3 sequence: CAWSETGSSGYTF. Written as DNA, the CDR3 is TGTGCCTGGAGTGAGACAGGGAGCAGTGGCTACACCTTC.

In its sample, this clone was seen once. The CDR3 region is CASSILGRTGKEIYGYTF. Written as DNA, the CDR3 is TGTGCCAGTAGTATCCTAGGCCGGACAGGGAAAGAAATCTATGGCTACACCTTC. The J gene is TRBJ1-2, the V gene TRBV19; 8 positions match TRBD1. This CDR3 spans 18 amino acids. Losses at the gene ends were 3 bases for V and 4 bases for J; bases not matched to a gene: 16. Germline loops: CDR1 LNHDA, CDR2 SQIVND (reference sequence).

Here the CDR3 reads CASSRHSSYEQYV. In nucleotides, the CDR3 is TGTGCCAGCAGTCGACATAGCTCCTACGAGCAGTACGTC. The V call is TRBV6-6, the J call TRBJ2-7; D uncertain. Trimming shortened V by 5 bases and J by 0 bases, and 8 bases separated the two germline ends. Per the germline V gene, CDR1 is MNHNY and CDR2 is SVGAGI (reference sequence). CDR3 size: 13 residues.

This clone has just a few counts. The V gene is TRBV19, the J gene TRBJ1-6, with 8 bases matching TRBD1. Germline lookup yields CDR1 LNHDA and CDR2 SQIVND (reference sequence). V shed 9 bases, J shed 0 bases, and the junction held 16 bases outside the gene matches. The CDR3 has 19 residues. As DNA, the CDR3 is TGTGCCAGCGCCGCGGACAGGGTAATATCAAGCTCCTATAATTCACCCCTCCACTTT. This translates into CASAADRVISSSYNSPLHF.

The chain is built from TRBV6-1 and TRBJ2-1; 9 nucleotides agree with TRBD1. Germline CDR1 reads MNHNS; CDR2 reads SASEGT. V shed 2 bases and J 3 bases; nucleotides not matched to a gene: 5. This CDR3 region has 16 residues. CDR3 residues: CASSETGTGLYNEQFF. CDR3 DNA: TGTGCCAGCAGTGAAACCGGGACAGGGCTCTACAATGAGCAGTTCTTC.

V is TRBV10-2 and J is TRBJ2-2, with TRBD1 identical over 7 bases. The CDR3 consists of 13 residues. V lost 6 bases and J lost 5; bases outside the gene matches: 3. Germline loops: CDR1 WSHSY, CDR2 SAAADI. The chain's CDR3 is CASREDRTGELFF. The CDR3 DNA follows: TGCGCCAGCAGGGAGGACAGGACCGGGGAGCTGTTTTTT.